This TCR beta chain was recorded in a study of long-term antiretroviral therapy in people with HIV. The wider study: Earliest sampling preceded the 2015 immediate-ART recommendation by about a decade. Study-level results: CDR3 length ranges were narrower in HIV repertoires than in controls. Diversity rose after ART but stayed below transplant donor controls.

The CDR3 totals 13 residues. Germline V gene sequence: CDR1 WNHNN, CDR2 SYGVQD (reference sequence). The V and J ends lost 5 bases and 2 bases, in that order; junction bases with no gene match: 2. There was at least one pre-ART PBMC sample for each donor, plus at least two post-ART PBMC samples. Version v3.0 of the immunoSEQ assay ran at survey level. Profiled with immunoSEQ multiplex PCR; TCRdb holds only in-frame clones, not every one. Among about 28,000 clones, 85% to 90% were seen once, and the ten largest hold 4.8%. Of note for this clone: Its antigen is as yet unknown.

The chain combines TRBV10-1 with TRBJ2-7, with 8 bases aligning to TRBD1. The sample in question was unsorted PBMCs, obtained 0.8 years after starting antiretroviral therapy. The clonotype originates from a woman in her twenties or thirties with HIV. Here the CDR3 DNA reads TGCGCCAGCAGTCGGACAGGGCCCTACGAGCAGTACTTC. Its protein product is CASSRTGPYEQYF.